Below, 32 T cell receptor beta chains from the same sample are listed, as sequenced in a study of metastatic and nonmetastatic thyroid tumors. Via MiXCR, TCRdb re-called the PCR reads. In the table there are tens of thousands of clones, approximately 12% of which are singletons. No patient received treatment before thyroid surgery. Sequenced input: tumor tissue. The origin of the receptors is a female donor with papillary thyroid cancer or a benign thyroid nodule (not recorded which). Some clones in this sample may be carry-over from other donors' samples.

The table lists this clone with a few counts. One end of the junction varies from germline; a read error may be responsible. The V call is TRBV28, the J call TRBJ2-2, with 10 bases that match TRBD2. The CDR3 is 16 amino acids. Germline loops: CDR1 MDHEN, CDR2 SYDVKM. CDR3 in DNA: TGTGCCAGCAGTTCTCCGGGACTAGCGATCACCGGGGAGCTTTTTTTT. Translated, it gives CASSSPGLAITGELFF.

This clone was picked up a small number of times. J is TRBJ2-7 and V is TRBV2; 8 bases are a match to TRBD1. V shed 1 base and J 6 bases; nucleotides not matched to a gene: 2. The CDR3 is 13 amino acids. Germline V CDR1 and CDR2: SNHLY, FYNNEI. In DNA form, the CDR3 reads TGTGCCAGCAGTGAAGAGCAGGGGGCCGAGCAGTACTTC. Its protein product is CASSEEQGAEQYF.

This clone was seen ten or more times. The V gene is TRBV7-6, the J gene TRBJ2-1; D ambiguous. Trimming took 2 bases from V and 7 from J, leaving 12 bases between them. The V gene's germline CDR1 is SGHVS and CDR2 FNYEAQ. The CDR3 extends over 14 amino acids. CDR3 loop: CASSLITPGNEQFF. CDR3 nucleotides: TGTGCCAGCAGCTTAATTACCCCGGGTAATGAGCAGTTCTTC.

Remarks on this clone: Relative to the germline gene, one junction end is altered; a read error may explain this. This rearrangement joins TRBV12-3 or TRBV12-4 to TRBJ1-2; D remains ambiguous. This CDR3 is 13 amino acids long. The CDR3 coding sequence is TGTGCCAGCAGTTTAAAGAGGGCTGGTGGCCACACCTTC. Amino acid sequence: CASSLKRAGGHTF.

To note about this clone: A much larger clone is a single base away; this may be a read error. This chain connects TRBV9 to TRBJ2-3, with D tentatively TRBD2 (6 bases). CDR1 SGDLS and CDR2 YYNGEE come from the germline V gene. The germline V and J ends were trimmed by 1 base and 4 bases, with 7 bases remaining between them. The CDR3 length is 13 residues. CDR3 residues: CASSVSGADTQYF. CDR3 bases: TGTGCCAGCAGCGTATCGGGGGCAGATACGCAGTATTTT.

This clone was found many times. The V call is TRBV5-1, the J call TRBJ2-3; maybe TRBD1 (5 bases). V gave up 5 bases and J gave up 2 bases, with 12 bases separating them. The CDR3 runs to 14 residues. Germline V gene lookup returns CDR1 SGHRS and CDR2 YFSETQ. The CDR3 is CASSELGDTDTQYF. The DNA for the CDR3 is TGCGCCAGCAGTGAGTTAGGGGACACAGATACGCAGTATTTT.

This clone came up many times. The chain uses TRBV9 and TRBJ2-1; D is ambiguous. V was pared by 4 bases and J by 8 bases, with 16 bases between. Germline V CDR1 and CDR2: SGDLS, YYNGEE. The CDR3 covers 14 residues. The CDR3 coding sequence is TGTGCCAGCAGCTTTCTTCTGTGGGCCCATGAGCAGTTCTTC. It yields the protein CASSFLLWAHEQFF.

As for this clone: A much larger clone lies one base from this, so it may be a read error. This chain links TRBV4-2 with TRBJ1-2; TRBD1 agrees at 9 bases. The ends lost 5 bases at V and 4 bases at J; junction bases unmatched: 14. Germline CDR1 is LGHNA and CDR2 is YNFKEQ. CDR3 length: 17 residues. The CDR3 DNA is TGTGCCAGCAGCAGGGGCTCCGTGACAGGGGGTGCCTATGGCTACACCTTC. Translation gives CASSRGSVTGGAYGYTF.

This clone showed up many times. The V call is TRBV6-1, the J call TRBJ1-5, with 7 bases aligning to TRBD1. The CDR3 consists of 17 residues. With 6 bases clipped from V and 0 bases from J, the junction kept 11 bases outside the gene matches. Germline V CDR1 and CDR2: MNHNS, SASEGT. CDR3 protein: CASRTQGRGYSNQPQHF. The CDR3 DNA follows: TGTGCCAGCAGAACACAGGGGCGGGGATATAGCAATCAGCCCCAGCATTTT.

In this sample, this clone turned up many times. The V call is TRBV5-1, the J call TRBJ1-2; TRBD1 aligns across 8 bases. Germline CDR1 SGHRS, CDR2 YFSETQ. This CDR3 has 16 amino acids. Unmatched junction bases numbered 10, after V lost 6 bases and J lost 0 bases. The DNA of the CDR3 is TGCGCCAGCAACCTGGGGGCAGGGGGCACTAACTATGGCTACACCTTC. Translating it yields CASNLGAGGTNYGYTF.

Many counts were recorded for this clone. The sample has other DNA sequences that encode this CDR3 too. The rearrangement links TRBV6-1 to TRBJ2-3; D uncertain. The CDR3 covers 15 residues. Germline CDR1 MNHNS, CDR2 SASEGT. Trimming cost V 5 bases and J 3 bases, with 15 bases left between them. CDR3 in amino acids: CASSSPLRTTDTQYF. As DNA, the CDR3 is TGTGCCAGCAGTTCCCCCTTGAGAACTACAGATACGCAGTATTTT.

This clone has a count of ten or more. The CDR3 region is CASSLSGGYYEQYF. The DNA of the CDR3 is TGTGCCAGCAGCTTGTCGGGCGGTTACTACGAGCAGTACTTC. The rearrangement uses TRBV5-4 and TRBJ2-7; the D is unclear. The V gene lost 1 base and the J gene lost 3 bases, with 11 bases spanning the gap. Germline V gene data show CDR1 as SGHNT and CDR2 as YYREEE (reference sequence). The CDR3 length is 14 residues. The variable domain in full, with the rest retrieved from reference TRBV5-4 and TRBJ2-7, is ETGVTQSPTHLIKTRGQQVTLRCSSQSGHNTVSWYQQALGQGPQFIFQYYREEENGRGNFPPRFSGLQFPNYSSELNVNALELDDSALYLCASSLSGGYYEQYFGPGTRLTVT.

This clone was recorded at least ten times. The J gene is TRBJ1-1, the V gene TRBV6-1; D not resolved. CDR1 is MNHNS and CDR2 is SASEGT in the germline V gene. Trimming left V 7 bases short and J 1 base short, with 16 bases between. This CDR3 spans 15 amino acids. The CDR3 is CASTFLVGENTEAFF. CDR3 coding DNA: TGTGCCAGCACCTTCCTGGTGGGTGAGAACACTGAAGCTTTCTTT.

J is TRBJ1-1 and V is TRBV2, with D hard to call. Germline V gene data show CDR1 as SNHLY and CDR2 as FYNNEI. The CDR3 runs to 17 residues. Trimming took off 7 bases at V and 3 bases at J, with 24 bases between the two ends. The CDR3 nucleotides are TGTGCCAGCATCTATCAGGCGATTGGGGAATTGTACACTGAAGCTTTCTTT. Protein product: CASIYQAIGELYTEAFF.

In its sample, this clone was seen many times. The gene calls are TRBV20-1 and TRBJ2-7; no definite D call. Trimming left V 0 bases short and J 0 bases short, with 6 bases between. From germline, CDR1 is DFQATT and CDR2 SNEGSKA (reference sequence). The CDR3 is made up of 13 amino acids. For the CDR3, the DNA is TGCAGTGCTAGAGATGGGTACTCCTACGAGCAGTACTTC. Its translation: CSARDGYSYEQYF.

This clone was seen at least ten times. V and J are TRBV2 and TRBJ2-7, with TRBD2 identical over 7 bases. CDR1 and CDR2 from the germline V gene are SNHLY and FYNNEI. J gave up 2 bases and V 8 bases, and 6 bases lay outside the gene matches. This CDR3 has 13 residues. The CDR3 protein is CASLAGDPYEQYF. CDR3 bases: TGTGCCAGCCTTGCGGGAGATCCCTACGAGCAGTACTTC.

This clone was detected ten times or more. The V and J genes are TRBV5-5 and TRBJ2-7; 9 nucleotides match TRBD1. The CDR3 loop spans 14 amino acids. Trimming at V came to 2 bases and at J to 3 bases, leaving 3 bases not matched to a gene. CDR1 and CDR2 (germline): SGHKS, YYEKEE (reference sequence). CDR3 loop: CASSFWDRDYEQYF. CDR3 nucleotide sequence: TGTGCCAGCAGCTTTTGGGACAGGGACTACGAGCAGTACTTC.

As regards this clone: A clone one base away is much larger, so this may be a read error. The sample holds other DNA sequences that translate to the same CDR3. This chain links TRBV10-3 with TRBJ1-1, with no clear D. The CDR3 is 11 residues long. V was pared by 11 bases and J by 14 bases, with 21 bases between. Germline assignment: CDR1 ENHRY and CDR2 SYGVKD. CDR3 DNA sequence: TGTGCCCTCTTAGCGGAGACGAAGATGTTCTTT. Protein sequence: CALLAETKMFF.

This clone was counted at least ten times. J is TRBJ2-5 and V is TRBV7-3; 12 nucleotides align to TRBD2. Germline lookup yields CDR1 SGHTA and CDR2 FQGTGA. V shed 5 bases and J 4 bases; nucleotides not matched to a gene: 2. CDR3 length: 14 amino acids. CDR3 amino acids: CASSPGLAGETQYF. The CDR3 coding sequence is TGTGCCAGCAGCCCGGGACTAGCGGGAGAGACCCAGTACTTC.

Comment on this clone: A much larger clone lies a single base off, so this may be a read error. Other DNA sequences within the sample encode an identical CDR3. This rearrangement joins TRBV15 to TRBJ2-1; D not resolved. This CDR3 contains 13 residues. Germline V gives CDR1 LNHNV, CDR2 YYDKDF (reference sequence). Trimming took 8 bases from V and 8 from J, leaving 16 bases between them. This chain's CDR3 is CATAVRRADEQFF. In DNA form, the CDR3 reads TGTGCCACCGCTGTACGTAGGGCCGATGAGCAGTTCTTC.

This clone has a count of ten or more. This chain's CDR3 is CSARAGGRGNEQFF. The DNA of the CDR3 is TGCAGTGCTAGAGCCGGCGGGAGGGGCAATGAGCAGTTCTTC. The chain carries TRBV20-1 and TRBJ2-1; 9 bases are a match to TRBD2. The CDR3 runs 14 residues. V was pared by 1 base and J by 6 bases, with 4 bases of the junction left unmatched. Germline CDR1 and CDR2: DFQATT and SNEGSKA (reference sequence).

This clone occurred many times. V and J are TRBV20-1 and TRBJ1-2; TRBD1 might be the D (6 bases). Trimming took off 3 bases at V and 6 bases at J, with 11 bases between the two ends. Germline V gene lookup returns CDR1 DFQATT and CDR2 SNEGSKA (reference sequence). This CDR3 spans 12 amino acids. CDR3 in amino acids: CSASMGADGYTF. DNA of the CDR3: TGCAGTGCTAGCATGGGGGCGGATGGCTACACCTTC.

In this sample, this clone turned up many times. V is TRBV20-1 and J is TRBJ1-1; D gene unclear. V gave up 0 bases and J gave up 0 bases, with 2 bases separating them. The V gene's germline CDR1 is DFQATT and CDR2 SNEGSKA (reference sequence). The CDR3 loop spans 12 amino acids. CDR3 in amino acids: CSARDMNTEAFF. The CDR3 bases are TGCAGTGCTAGAGATATGAACACTGAAGCTTTCTTT.

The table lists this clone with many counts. CDR3 residues: CSARDAGLAEGRGSYEQYF. The CDR3 coding sequence is TGCAGTGCTAGAGATGCGGGACTAGCGGAAGGCAGGGGCTCCTACGAGCAGTACTTC. This rearrangement joins TRBV20-1 to TRBJ2-7; 11 nucleotides agree with TRBD2. The V segment lost 0 bases and the J segment 0 bases; nucleotides outside the gene matches: 13. The CDR3 is made up of 19 amino acids. In germline, CDR1 is DFQATT, CDR2 SNEGSKA (reference sequence).

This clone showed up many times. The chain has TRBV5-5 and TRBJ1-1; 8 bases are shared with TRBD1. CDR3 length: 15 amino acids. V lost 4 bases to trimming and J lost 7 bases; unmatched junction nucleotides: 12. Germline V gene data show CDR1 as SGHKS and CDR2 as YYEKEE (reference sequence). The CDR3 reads CASSPQGGWGSEAFF. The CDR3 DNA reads TGTGCCAGCAGCCCACAGGGGGGTTGGGGTAGTGAAGCTTTCTTT.

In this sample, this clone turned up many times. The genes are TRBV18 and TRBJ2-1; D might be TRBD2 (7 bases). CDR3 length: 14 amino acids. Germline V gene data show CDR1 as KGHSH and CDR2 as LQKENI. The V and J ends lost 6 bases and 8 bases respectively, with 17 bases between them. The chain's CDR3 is CASSLGGGPYEQFF. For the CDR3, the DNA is TGTGCCAGCTCCCTTGGGGGGGGGCCCTATGAGCAGTTCTTC.

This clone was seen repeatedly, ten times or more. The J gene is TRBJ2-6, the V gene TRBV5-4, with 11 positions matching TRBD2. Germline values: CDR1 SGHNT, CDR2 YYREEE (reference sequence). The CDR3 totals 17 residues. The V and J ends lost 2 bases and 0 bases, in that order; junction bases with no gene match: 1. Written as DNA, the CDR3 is TGTGCCAGCAGCTTTACTAGCGGGAGCTCTGGGGCCAACGTCCTGACTTTC. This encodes CASSFTSGSSGANVLTF.

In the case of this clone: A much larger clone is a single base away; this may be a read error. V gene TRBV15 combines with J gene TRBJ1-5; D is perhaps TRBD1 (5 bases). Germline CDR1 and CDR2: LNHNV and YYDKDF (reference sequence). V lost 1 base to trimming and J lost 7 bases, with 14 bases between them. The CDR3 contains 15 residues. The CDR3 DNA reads TGTGCCACCAGCAGAGGTACAGGCGGAGTCCAGCCCCAGCATTTT. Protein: CATSRGTGGVQPQHF.

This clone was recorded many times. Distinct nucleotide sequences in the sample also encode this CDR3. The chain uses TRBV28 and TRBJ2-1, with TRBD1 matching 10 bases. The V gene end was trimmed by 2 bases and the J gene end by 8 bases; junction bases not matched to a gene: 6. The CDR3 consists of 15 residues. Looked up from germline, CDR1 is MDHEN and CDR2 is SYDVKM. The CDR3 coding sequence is TGTGCCAGCAGTTTAGGGACAGGGGTGAGAGATGAGCAGTTCTTC. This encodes CASSLGTGVRDEQFF.

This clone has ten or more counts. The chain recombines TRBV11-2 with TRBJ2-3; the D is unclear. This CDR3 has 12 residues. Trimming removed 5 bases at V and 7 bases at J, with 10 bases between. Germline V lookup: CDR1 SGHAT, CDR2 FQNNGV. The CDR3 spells CASSTPPHTQYF. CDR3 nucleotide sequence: TGTGCCAGCAGCACACCACCCCATACGCAGTATTTT.

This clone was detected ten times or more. This CDR3 reads CASSFGREAGRLYTEAFF. The CDR3 DNA sequence: TGTGCCAGCAGCTTCGGTAGGGAGGCGGGGAGACTTTACACTGAAGCTTTCTTT. This chain links TRBV5-8 with TRBJ1-1; D not certain. Between the trimmed V and J ends, which lost 2 bases and 3 bases, there was a span of 23 bases. CDR1 is SGHTS and CDR2 is YDEGEE in the germline V gene. The CDR3 spans 18 residues.

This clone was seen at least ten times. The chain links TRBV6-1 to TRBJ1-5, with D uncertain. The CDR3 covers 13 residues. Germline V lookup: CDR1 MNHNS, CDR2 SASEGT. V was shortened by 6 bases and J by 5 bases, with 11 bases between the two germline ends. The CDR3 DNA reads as TGTGCCAGCAGCGAACGGGAGTATCAGCCCCAGCATTTT. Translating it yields CASSEREYQPQHF.